The TCR beta chain under discussion was sequenced for a study of identifying expanded T cells in peripheral blood (dated by TCRdb to between 2018 and 2021). Regarding the study in general: Four technical replicates, made by sequencing separate aliquots from the same pool of genomic DNA, were compared pairwise. Paper-wide results and their limitations: In all healthy donors, the variance in clone template counts between samples taken 2 to 3 weeks apart rose significantly as total template count increased. Across all healthy-donor time intervals, the beta-binomial model significantly lowered both the number of clones called differentially abundant and the false-positive rate. Around 1.3 differentially abundant clones were flagged by the binomial model between technical replicates, whereas about 16.4 and 19 were flagged over around two weeks and four weeks, respectively. The authors expected that biological variance in healthy repertoires might rise further over much longer intervals, such as months to years.

TCRbeta CDR3 regions were profiled with the immunoSEQ Assay using bias-controlled multiplex PCR amplification of genomic DNA. The authors' pipeline ran thus. The absolute abundance of each unique TCRbeta CDR3 region was quantified after sequences were collapsed and filtered. Differential abundance was tested with two models: a binomial (Fisher-equivalent) model and a beta-binomial model that adds time-dependent variance fitted from healthy donors. Clones with fewer than 5 combined templates were removed, and differential abundance was called for clones with a Benjamini-Hochberg FDR below 0.01. Beta-binomial variance was modeled as a function of total template count across the two samples using the form v = (b*log(k)+a)^2. Entries here come from immuneACCESS through TCRdb and include only in-frame sequences with V and J called. Some clones fail to appear in such tables; in the studies checked, an unresolved V gene covers under half of the shortfall, and the cause of the remainder is unknown. V and J calls and clone size are copied from that table; D and trimming were computed from the DNA. This sample gives tens of thousands of clones in total; about 91% of them show up just once. Of the sample, roughly 4% falls within the top ten clones.

With respect to this clone: Its antigen specificity is not known. No much larger clone exists at a distance of one base, and base qualities are not known.

V is reduced by 6 bases and J by 6 bases, leaving a spacing of 6 bases between them. CDR1 and CDR2, looked up from the germline V gene (reference sequence), are LNHDA and SQIVND. Inclusive of the bounding cysteine and phenylalanine, the CDR3 is 11 residues long. CDR3 DNA is the only sequence kept; it has 33 bases, read in frame from the first base. No immune events, such as infections, were documented for the healthy donors during the collection period. Time-dependent variance in a beta-binomial model of T-cell clone differential abundance was calibrated using healthy-donor blood repertoires as a training cohort. The training cohort included around 10 healthy donors, of whom 3 were female and 7 were male. On average the donors were approximately 42 years old, and their ages spanned roughly 25 to 70 years. Whole blood was collected from each healthy donor at three time points spaced around two weeks apart and obtained from a commercial supplier. For immunosequencing, genomic DNA was extracted from whole blood that had not been sorted.

The V gene is TRBV19 and the J gene is TRBJ2-1; matching of 5 bases hints at TRBD1 as the D gene. The sequencing sample was made of blood. The clonotype was recovered from a person aged 18 to 75 in good health. DNA sequence: TGTGCCAGTAGACAGGTCAATGAGCAGTTCTTC. This encodes CASRQVNEQFF.